Sequencing of this T cell receptor beta chain was carried out in a study of T cells after posttransplantation cyclophosphamide. The germline V and J ends were trimmed by 1 base and 3 bases, with 10 bases remaining between them. Germline lookup yields CDR1 SGHNT and CDR2 YYREEE (reference sequence). This CDR3 comprises 14 residues. The repertoire was sequenced with immunoSEQ multiplex PCR; TCRdb's copy has only in-frame clones and lacks some. The sample was found to contain more than 25,000 clones, and every one recurs. This clone was detected many times. The antigen remains undetermined. Study-wide points: Later post-transplant blood repertoires were often dominated by donor CD8+ memory clones. Blood and skin or GI T cell repertoires showed limited TRB overlap.

This chain links TRBV5-4 with TRBJ1-2, with D uncertain. The TCR was taken from a man aged 45-60 years in good health, CMV-negative, and a related stem cell transplant donor. The sequencing sample was made of PBMCs. CDR3 residues: CASSLTGVHYGYTF. For the CDR3, the DNA is TGTGCCAGCAGCTTGACCGGGGTCCACTATGGCTACACCTTC.